The clone carrying this TCR beta chain has at least ten counts. The TCR beta CDR3 regions underwent amplification using RNA transcripts as the source. RT-PCR in the first round (using the HTBI primer set) targeted the TCR CDR3. MiXCR, run by TCRdb on the multiplex PCR reads, gives a single entry per CDR3 protein. The sample records more than 450,000 distinct CDR3 sequences, about 14% being singletons. The data originate from a study of T cells in Graves' hyperthyroidism and ophthalmopathy. Background on the study: Peripheral blood was secured at the point of initial diagnosis, before any treatment.

Germline CDR1 is MDHEN and CDR2 is SYDVKM. CDR3 length: 12 amino acids. V lost 10 bases to trimming and J lost 4 bases, with 13 bases between them. In patients aged 18 to 65, hyperthyroidism was newly diagnosed, with duration under 2 months. This receptor was identified in a middle-aged woman with Graves' hyperthyroidism. The chain combines TRBV28 with TRBJ1-2; D remains unclear. Sequencing was performed on blood. CDR3 DNA: TGTGCCACCGGCGGGGATACCTATGGCTACACCTTC. Translated: CATGGDTYGYTF.